The rows below give T cell receptor beta chains drawn from one sample of a study of CD8+ T cells in alopecia areata. Measured with immunoSEQ multiplex PCR; TCRdb has only the in-frame clones, and not every one. Of 200,000 or so clones in the sample, 55% to 70% were seen once. This specimen consisted of CD4+ T cells sorted from blood, obtained at week 24, from a patient treated with tofacitinib. The receptors originated from a human donor with alopecia areata. The CDR3 runs from the conserved cysteine through the conserved F or W. D genes are given only for firm matches. Size tells how often a clone was seen (once, few, many) or the class of an expanded clone, and some rows leave it out.

cdr3_aa cdr3_nt j_call d_call v_call clone_size
CASSFSGGLDADTQYF TGTGCCAGCAGCTTTAGCGGGGGTCTGGATGCAGATACGCAGTATTTT TRBJ2-3 TRBD2 TRBV7-2 NA
CASSKGQGGSPLHF TGTGCCAGCAGCAAGGGACAGGGGGGTTCACCCCTCCACTTT TRBJ1-6 TRBD1 TRBV7-6 NA
CSVVVTVSYEQYF TGCAGCGTTGTTGTGACAGTATCCTACGAGCAGTACTTC TRBJ2-7 NA TRBV29-1 few
CAWNREGNEQFF TGTGCCTGGAACCGGGAAGGCAATGAGCAGTTCTTC TRBJ2-1 NA TRBV30 NA
CASSQSPIGTGQETQYF TGCGCCAGCAGCCAAAGTCCGATCGGAACAGGGCAAGAGACCCAGTACTTC TRBJ2-5 NA TRBV4-3 NA
CASSLGQFF TGTGCCAGCAGCTTAGGTCAGTTCTTC TRBJ2-1 NA TRBV7-2 NA
CASKLRFDEQFF TGTGCCAGCAAACTAAGGTTCGATGAGCAGTTCTTC TRBJ2-1 NA TRBV2 few
CASTPTGAEETQYF TGTGCCAGCACCCCCACAGGGGCGGAGGAGACCCAGTACTTC TRBJ2-5 TRBD1 TRBV6-6 NA
CASSVGTGELFF TGTGCCAGCAGCGTAGGCACCGGGGAGCTGTTTTTT TRBJ2-2 NA TRBV9 few
CAISEVRQNTEAFF TGTGCCATCAGTGAGGTCAGGCAGAACACTGAAGCTTTCTTT TRBJ1-1 NA TRBV10-3 NA
CASSLTGAPYEQYF TGTGCCAGCAGCTTGACAGGGGCCCCCTACGAGCAGTACTTC TRBJ2-7 TRBD1 TRBV5-6 many
CSVADNTDTQYF TGCAGCGTTGCTGACAACACAGATACGCAGTATTTT TRBJ2-3 NA TRBV29-1 NA
CASSRLGPMGTQYF TGTGCCAGCAGCCGACTAGGTCCAATGGGTACGCAGTATTTT TRBJ2-3 NA TRBV7-6 NA
CASSLRGATGELFF TGTGCCAGCAGCTTACGGGGGGCCACCGGGGAGCTGTTTTTT TRBJ2-2 NA TRBV11-1 NA
CASSLQGNEKLFF TGTGCCAGCAGCTTACAGGGGAATGAAAAACTGTTTTTT TRBJ1-4 NA TRBV7-9 few
CASSEARNSPLHF TGTGCCAGCAGTGAAGCGAGGAATTCACCCCTCCACTTT TRBJ1-6 NA TRBV2 NA
CASSLEGLGANVLTF TGTGCCAGCAGCTTGGAGGGGCTTGGGGCCAACGTCCTGACTTTC TRBJ2-6 NA TRBV7-2 few
CASSFLAPRGPQHF TGTGCCAGCAGTTTTCTCGCCCCTCGGGGGCCCCAGCATTTT TRBJ1-5 NA TRBV28 NA
CASSQGTTQYF TGCGCCAGCAGCCAAGGGACGACCCAGTACTTC TRBJ2-5 NA TRBV4-1 NA
CASRRESGTQYF TGTGCCAGCAGACGAGAATCCGGGACCCAGTACTTC TRBJ2-5 NA TRBV7-2 NA
CASSPFSPDNEQFF TGTGCCAGCAGCCCCTTTTCGCCTGATAATGAGCAGTTCTTC TRBJ2-1 NA TRBV5-6 NA
CASSLSPGPVPFF TGTGCCAGCAGCTTAAGTCCAGGCCCCGTACCTTTCTTT TRBJ1-1 NA TRBV13 NA
CASSWTSGTYEQYF TGTGCCAGCAGCTGGACTAGCGGAACCTACGAGCAGTACTTC TRBJ2-7 TRBD2 TRBV7-2 few